These 7 T cell receptor beta chains came from one sample sequenced in a study of T cell responses to AZD1222 COVID-19 vaccine. Sequencing was performed with immunoSEQ multiplex PCR; in TCRdb, only in-frame clones are kept and a portion is missing. The sample includes over 130,000 clones, just under 95% of them seen just once. Sample: peripheral blood, taken on day 0 of AZD1222 vaccination. Receptors originate from an adult in good health.

The chain links TRBV28 to TRBJ2-7; the D gene is possibly TRBD1 (5 bases). Germline loops: CDR1 MDHEN, CDR2 SYDVKM. V lost 6 bases and J 6 bases, leaving 12 bases between the germline ends. This CDR3 region has 12 residues. CDR3 bases: TGTGCCAGCAGCCCGGACACTGGCGAGCAGTACTTC. Translation gives CASSPDTGEQYF. The variable domain in full, completed from reference TRBV28 and TRBJ2-7, reads DVKVTQSSRYLVKRTGEKVFLECVQDMDHENMFWYRQDPGLGLRLIYFSYDVKMKEKGDIPEGYSVSREKKERFSLILESASTNQTSMYLCASSPDTGEQYFGPGTRLTVT.

The V gene is TRBV12-3 or TRBV12-4, the J gene TRBJ2-5, with D possibly TRBD2 on 7 matching bases. The CDR3 spans 12 residues. Trimming stripped 7 bases from V and 5 bases from J, with 11 bases between. The CDR3 region is CASTGGRETQYF. CDR3 sequence (DNA): TGTGCCAGCACGGGGGGCAGGGAGACCCAGTACTTC.

The chain joins TRBV28 to TRBJ2-5; 7 bases match TRBD2. Germline V gene sequence: CDR1 MDHEN, CDR2 SYDVKM. The V segment lost 4 bases and the J segment 2 bases; nucleotides outside the gene matches: 10. CDR3 length: 16 amino acids. CDR3 nucleotides: TGTGCCAGCAGTTCCAGCGGGACGGTACGACAAGAGACCCAGTACTTC. Translating it yields CASSSSGTVRQETQYF.

The chain joins TRBV11-2 to TRBJ1-4; D uncertain. The CDR3 totals 15 residues. Germline CDR1 is SGHAT and CDR2 is FQNNGV. Trimming stripped 5 bases from V and 7 bases from J, with 17 bases between. In DNA, the CDR3 is TGTGCCAGCAGCCATTCGGCCGGGCTTAGTGAAAAACTGTTTTTT. Amino acid sequence: CASSHSAGLSEKLFF.

The chain joins TRBV28 to TRBJ1-3; D unresolved. The CDR3 is 15 residues long. Deletions cut 7 bases from V and 4 bases from J, with 17 bases between. The germline CDR1 and CDR2 sequences are MDHEN and SYDVKM. CDR3 nucleotide sequence: TGTGCCAGCACCTTCGGATTTCGGTCCGGAAACACCATATATTTT. This codes for CASTFGFRSGNTIYF.

This clone has just one count. This chain connects TRBV28 to TRBJ1-5; the D gene is possibly TRBD1 (5 bases). Trimming left V 4 bases short and J 4 bases short, with 20 bases between. The CDR3 consists of 17 residues. Germline assignment: CDR1 MDHEN and CDR2 SYDVKM. The CDR3 nucleotides are TGTGCCAGCAGTTCTGCGACGGGACGTTCCGGGAATCAGCCCCAGCATTTT. As protein: CASSSATGRSGNQPQHF.

The chain joins TRBV2 to TRBJ1-3; 7 bases are a match to TRBD1. Per the germline V gene, CDR1 is SNHLY and CDR2 is FYNNEI. V dropped 6 bases and J dropped 0; count of bases not matched to a gene: 2. The CDR3 is 14 residues long. This CDR3 reads CASSGTDSGNTIYF. CDR3 nucleotides: TGTGCCAGCAGCGGGACAGACTCTGGAAACACCATATATTTT.